Reported below is one T cell receptor (beta chain). This sample was included in a study of blood T cell repertoires in COVID-19. Overall study context: The United States, Italy and Spain supplied acute and convalescent COVID-19 samples. Sources were T cells, B-cell-depleted T cells, or PBMCs; the material itself was cDNA or gDNA.

V lost 5 bases, J lost 2 bases, and 4 bases stayed unmatched. This CDR3 is 14 amino acids long. The V gene's germline CDR1 is KGHSH and CDR2 LQKENI. How the authors handled the data: Amplification of reference gene primers provided the estimated nucleated cell counts. Profiling relied on immunoSEQ multiplex PCR, and the TCRdb table lists in-frame clones only, not all of them. The V and J calls and clone size come from that table; D and trimming were worked out from the DNA. The table includes 150,000 to 200,000 clones, around 90% detected once. Input material: peripheral blood. This chain links TRBV18 with TRBJ1-1, with 8 nucleotides matching TRBD1. The TCR was taken from a man in his 60s with active or convalescent COVID-19. CDR3: CASSRGQVNTEAFF. Here the CDR3 DNA reads TGTGCCAGCTCAAGGGGACAGGTTAACACTGAAGCTTTCTTT.